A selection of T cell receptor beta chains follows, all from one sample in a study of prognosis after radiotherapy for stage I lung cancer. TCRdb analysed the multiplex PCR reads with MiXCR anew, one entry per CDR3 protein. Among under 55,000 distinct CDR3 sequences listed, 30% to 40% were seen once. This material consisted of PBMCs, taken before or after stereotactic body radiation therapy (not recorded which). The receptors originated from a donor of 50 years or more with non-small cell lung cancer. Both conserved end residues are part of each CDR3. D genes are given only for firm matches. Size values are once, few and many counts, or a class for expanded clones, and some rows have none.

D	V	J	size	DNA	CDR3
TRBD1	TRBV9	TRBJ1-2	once	TGTGCCAGCAGCTCCTCGGTACAGGGGCGCTATGGCTACACCTTC	CASSSSVQGRYGYTF
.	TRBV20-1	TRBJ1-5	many	TGCAGTGCTAGCCGAGCGGTCGGGACGGTTAGCAATCAGCCCCAGCATTTT	CSASRAVGTVSNQPQHF
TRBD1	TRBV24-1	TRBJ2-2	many	TGTGCCACCGACAGGGGAATGGGCACCGGGGAGCTGTTTTTT	CATDRGMGTGELFF
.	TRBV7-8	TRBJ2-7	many	TGTGCCAGCAGCTTCTGGGACGGTACCTACGAGCAGTACTTC	CASSFWDGTYEQYF
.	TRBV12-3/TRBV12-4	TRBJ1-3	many	TGTGCCAGCACCAAGGGGTCTGGAAACACCATATATTTT	CASTKGSGNTIYF
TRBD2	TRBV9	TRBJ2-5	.	TGTGTCAGCAGCGTACTAGCGGGATACTTGGAGACCCAGTACTTC	CVSSVLAGYLETQYF
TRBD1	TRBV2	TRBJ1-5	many	TGTGCCAGCAGTTCCGGGACAGGCAATCAGCCCCAGCATTTT	CASSSGTGNQPQHF
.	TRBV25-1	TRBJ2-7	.	TGTGCCAGCAGAGCCGGGACACAGCATTACTTC	CASRAGTQHYF
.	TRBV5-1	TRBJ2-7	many	TGCGCCAGCAGGCGCGAAACCTCCGGTGAGCAGTACTTC	CASRRETSGEQYF
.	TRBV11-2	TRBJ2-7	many	TGTGCCAGCAGGCCCGCTGGGCGGGAACCGTACTTC	CASRPAGREPYF